This TCR beta chain was sequenced during a study of OX40 agonist ivuxolimab in advanced cancers. Study-level information: Prior anti-PD-1, anti-PD-L1 or anti-CTLA-4 therapy did not bar entry, and roughly 40% had some. Three individuals attained partial responses, comprising one hepatocellular carcinoma case and two cutaneous melanoma cases.

Using immunoSEQ multiplex PCR, the repertoire was profiled, and TCRdb retains in-frame clones only, with some absent. The sample gives about 40,000 clones, 88% of which show up once; under 15% is in the top ten. Blood was sampled at baseline, cycle 4 day 1, and cycle 7 day 1. On this clone itself: Its antigen is still unknown.

This CDR3 has 12 amino acids. The V gene lost 0 bases and the J gene lost 7 bases, with 4 bases spanning the gap. CDR1 is SGDLS and CDR2 is YYNGEE in the germline V gene. Findings of the study overall: The CD4+ and CD8+ T cells in the blood had expanded clonally by week 6 at 0.1 to 3.0 mg/kg.

This chain links TRBV9 with TRBJ2-2; D gene uncertain. The TCR originated in an adult with an advanced solid tumor such as melanoma, head and neck, liver or kidney cancer. Sample: CD4+ or CD8+ T cells sorted from blood, taken in a trial of the OX40 agonist ivuxolimab. The chain's CDR3 is CASSVGFGELFF. The CDR3 coding sequence is TGTGCCAGCAGCGTAGGTTTCGGGGAGCTGTTTTTT. The entire variable domain, with the rest obtained from reference TRBV9 and TRBJ2-2, is as follows: DSGVTQTPKHLITATGQRVTLRCSPRSGDLSVYWYQQSLDQGLQFLIQYYNGEERAKGNILERFSAQQFPDLHSELNLSSLELGDSALYFCASSVGFGELFFGEGSRLTVL.